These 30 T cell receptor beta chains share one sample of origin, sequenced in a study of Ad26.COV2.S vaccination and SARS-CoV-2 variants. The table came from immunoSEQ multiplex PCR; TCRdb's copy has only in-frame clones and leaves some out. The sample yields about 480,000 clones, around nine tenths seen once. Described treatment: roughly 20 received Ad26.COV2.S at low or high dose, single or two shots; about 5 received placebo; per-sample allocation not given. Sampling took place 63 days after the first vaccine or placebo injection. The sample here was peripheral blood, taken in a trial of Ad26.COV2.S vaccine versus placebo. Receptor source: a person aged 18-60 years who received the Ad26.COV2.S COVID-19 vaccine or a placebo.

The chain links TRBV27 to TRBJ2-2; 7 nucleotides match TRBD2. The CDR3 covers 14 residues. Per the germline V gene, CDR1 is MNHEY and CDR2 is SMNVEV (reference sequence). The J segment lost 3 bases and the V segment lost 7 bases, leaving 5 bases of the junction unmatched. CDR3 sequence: CASKAGADTGELFF. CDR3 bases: TGTGCCAGCAAGGCGGGAGCGGACACCGGGGAGCTGTTTTTT.

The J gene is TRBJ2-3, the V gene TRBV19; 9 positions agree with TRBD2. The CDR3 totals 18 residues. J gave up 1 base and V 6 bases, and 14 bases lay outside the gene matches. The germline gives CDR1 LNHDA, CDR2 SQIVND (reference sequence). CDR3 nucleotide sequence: TGTGCCAGTAGCCCCGTAGTAGCGGGAGCCTCTGGCACAGATACGCAGTATTTT. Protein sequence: CASSPVVAGASGTDTQYF. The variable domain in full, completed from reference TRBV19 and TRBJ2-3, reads DGGITQSPKYLFRKEGQNVTLSCEQNLNHDAMYWYRQDPGQGLRLIYYSQIVNDFQKGDIAEGYSVSREKKESFPLTVTSAQKNPTAFYLCASSPVVAGASGTDTQYFGPGTRLTVL.

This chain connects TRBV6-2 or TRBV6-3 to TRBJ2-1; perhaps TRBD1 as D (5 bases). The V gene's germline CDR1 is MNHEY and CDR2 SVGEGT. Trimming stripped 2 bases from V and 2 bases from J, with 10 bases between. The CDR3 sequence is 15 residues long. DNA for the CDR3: TGTGCCAGCAGTTACGAAGGGGTCCCCTACAATGAGCAGTTCTTC. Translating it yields CASSYEGVPYNEQFF.

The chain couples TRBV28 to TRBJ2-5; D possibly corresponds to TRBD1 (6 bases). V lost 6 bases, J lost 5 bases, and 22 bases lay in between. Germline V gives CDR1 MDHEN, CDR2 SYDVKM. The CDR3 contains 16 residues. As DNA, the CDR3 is TGTGCCAGCAGCAGTTGGTCCGGGACACGGAGGGAGACCCAGTACTTC. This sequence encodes CASSSWSGTRRETQYF.

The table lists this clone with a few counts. CDR3 bases: TGTGCCAGCAGCTTACGGACTAGCGGGAGCCTGCGGATGCAGTATTTT. The encoded protein is CASSLRTSGSLRMQYF. J is TRBJ2-3 and V is TRBV7-3, with 13 positions matching TRBD2. The CDR3 loop spans 16 amino acids. CDR1 and CDR2 from the germline V gene are SGHTA and FQGTGA. The V and J ends lost 2 bases and 11 bases, in that order; junction bases with no gene match: 10.

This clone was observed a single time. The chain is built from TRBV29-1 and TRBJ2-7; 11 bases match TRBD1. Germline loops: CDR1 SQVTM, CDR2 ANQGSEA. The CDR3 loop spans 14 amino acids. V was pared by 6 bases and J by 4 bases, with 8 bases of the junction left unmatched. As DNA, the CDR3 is TGCAGCGTCGCTACCGGGACAGGGGGTTACGAGCAGTACTTC. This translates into CSVATGTGGYEQYF.

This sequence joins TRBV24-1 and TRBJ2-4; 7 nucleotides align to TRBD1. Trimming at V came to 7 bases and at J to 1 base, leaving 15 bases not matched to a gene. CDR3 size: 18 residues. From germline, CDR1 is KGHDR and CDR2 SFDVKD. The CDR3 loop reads CATSTDRKATPAKNIQYF. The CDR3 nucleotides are TGTGCCACCAGCACGGACAGGAAAGCAACACCCGCCAAAAACATTCAGTACTTC.

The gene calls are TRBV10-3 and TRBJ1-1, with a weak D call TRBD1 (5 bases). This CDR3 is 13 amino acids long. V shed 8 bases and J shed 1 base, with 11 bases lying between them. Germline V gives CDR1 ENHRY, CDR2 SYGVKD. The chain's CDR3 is CAIGGGANTEAFF. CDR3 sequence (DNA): TGTGCCATCGGCGGAGGGGCGAACACTGAAGCTTTCTTT.

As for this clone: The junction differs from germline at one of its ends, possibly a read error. The CDR3 DNA follows: TGTGCCAGCAGTGAAGCCCCGGGACAGGGTGTTTTT. It translates to CASSEAPGQGVF. The chain recombines TRBV6-1 with TRBJ1-4; 9 nucleotides align to TRBD1. The CDR3 totals 12 residues. Germline CDR1 MNHNS, CDR2 SASEGT.

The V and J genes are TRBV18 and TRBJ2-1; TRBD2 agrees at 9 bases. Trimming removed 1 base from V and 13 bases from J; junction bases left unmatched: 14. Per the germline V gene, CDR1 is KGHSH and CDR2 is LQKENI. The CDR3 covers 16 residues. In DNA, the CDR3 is TGTGCCAGCTCACCACTGATCCTAGCGGGATCTCAGGAACAGTTCTTC. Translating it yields CASSPLILAGSQEQFF.

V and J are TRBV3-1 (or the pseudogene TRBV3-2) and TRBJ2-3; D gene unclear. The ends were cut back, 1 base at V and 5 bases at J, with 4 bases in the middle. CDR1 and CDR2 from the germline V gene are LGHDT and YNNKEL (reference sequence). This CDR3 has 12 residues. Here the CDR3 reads CASSQGGDTQYF. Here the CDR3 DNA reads TGTGCCAGCAGCCAAGGAGGAGATACGCAGTATTTT.

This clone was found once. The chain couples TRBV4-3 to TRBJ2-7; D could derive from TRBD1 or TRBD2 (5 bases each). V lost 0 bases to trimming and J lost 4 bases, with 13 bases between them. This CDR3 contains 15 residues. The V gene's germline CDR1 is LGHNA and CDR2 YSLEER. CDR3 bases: TGCGCCAGCAGCCAAGAGCTAAGAGGGACGTACGAGCAGTACTTC. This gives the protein CASSQELRGTYEQYF.

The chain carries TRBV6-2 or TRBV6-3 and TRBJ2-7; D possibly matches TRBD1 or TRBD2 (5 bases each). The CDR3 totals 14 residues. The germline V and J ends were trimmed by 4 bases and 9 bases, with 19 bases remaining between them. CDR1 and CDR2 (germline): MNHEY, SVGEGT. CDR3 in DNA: TGTGCCAGCAGTTTACCCCCGAGGGTAGGGGTGCAGTACTTC. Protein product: CASSLPPRVGVQYF.

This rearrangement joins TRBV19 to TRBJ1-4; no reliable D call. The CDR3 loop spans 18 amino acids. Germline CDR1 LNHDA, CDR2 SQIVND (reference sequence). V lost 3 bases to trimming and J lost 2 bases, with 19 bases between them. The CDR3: CASSIAAFGKATNEKLFF. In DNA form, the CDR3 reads TGTGCCAGTAGTATCGCAGCCTTCGGAAAAGCGACTAATGAAAAACTGTTTTTT.

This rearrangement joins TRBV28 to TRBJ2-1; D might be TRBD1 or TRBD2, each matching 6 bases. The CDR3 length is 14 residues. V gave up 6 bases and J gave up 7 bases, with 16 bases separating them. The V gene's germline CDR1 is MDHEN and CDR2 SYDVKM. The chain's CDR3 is CASRTGRSRNEQFF. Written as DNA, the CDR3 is TGTGCCAGCAGAACAGGGAGGAGTAGGAATGAGCAGTTCTTC.

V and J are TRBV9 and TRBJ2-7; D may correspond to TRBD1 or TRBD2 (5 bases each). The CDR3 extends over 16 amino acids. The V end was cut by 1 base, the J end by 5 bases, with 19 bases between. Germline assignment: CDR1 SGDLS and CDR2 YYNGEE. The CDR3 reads CASSVTGETVGDEQYF. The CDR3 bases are TGTGCCAGCAGCGTAACTGGGGAGACCGTGGGGGACGAGCAGTACTTC.

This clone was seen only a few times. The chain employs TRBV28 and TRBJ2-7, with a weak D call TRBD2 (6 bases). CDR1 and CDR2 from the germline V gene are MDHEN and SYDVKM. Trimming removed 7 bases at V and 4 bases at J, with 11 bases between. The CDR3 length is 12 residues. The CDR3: CASNGGLYEQYF. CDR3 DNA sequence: TGTGCCAGCAATGGGGGGTTGTACGAGCAGTACTTC.

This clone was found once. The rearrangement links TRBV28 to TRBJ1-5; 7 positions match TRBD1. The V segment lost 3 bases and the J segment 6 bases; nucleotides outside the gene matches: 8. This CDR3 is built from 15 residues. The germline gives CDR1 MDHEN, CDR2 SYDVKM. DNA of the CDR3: TGTGCCAGCAGTTTGCCCCCGACAGGGAGTCAGCCCCAGCATTTT. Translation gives CASSLPPTGSQPQHF.

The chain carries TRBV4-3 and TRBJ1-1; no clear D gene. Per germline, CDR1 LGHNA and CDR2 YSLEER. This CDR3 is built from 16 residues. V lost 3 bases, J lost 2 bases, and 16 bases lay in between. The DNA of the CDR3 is TGCGCCAGCAGCCAGAACCCGCCCTCAGGTAACACTGAAGCTTTCTTT. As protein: CASSQNPPSGNTEAFF.

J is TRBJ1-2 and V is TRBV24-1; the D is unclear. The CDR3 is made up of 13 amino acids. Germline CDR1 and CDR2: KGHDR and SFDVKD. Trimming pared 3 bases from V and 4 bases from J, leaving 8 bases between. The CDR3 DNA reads TGTGCCACCAGTGATGCGGACTCCTATGGCTACACCTTC. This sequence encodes CATSDADSYGYTF.

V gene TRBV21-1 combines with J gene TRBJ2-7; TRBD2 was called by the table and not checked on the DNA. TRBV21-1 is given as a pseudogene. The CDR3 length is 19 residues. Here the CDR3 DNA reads TGTGCCAGCAGCAGAAGTCTTGGGACTAGCGGGAGGGGGAACTACGAGCAGTACTTC. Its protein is CASSRSLGTSGRGNYEQYF.

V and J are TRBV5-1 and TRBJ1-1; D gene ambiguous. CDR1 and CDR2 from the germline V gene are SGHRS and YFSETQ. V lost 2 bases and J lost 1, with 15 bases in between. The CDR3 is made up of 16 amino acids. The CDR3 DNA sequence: TGCGCCAGCAGCTTTTCCGTTTTAAGCCAGAACACTGAAGCTTTCTTT. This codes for CASSFSVLSQNTEAFF. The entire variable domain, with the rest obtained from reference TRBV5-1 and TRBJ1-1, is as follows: KAGVTQTPRYLIKTRGQQVTLSCSPISGHRSVSWYQQTPGQGLQFLFEYFSETQRNKGNFPGRFSGRQFSNSRSEMNVSTLELGDSALYLCASSFSVLSQNTEAFFGQGTRLTVV.

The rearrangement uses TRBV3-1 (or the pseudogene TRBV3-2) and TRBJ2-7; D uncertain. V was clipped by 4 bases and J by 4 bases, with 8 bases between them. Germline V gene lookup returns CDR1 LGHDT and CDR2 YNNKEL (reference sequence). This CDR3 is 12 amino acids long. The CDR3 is CASSRTNYEQYF. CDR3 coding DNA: TGTGCCAGCAGCCGTACAAATTACGAGCAGTACTTC.

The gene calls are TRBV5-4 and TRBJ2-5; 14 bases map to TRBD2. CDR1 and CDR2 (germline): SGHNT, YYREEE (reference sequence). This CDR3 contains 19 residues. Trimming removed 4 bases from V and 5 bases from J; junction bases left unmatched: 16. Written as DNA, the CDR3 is TGTGCCAGCAGCCGATCCGGGACTAGCGGGAGTGTATCCGGGGAGACCCAGTACTTC. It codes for CASSRSGTSGSVSGETQYF.

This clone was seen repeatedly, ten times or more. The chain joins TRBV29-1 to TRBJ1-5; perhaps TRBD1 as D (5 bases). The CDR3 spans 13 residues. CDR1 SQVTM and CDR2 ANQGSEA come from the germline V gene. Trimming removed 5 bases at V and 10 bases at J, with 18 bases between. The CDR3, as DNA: TGCAGCGTTTCGGGGGGAGGGTTTGGACCCCAGCATTTT. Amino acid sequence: CSVSGGGFGPQHF.

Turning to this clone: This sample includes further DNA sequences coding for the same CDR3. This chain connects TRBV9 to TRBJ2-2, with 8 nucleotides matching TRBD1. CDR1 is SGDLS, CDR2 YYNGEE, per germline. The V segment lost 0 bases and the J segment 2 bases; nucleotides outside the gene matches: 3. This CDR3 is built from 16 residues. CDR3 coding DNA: TGTGCCAGCAGCGTAGGGGCAGGGGGCAACACCGGGGAGCTGTTTTTT. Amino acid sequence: CASSVGAGGNTGELFF.

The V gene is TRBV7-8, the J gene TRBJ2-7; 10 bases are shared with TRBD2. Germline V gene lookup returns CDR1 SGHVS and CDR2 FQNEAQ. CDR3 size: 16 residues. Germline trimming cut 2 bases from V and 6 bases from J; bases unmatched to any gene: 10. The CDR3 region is CASSLRLAGEGSEQYF. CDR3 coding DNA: TGTGCCAGCAGCTTAAGACTAGCGGGTGAGGGGAGCGAGCAGTACTTC.

The CDR3 DNA is TGCGCCAGCAGCCAGTCGGACAGTAGTTTAGGGTGGCAAGAGACCCAGTACTTC. This gives the protein CASSQSDSSLGWQETQYF. This rearrangement joins TRBV4-1 to TRBJ2-5; TRBD1 might be the D (6 bases). Looked up from germline, CDR1 is MGHRA and CDR2 is YSYEKL. Trimming removed 3 bases from V and 2 bases from J, with 22 bases in between. There are 18 residues in the CDR3.

Here the CDR3 DNA reads TGTGCCAGCAGTGAGGGTAGTGGGGATAATCAGCCCCAGCATTTT. It is translated as CASSEGSGDNQPQHF. V is TRBV6-1 and J is TRBJ1-5; D uncertain. Germline V gives CDR1 MNHNS, CDR2 SASEGT. V lost 3 bases and J lost 4, with 13 bases in between. The CDR3 covers 15 residues.

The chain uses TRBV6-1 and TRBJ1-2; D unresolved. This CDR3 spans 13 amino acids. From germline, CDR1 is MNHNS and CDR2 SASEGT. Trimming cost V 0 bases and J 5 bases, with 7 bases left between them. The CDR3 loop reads CASSEAAGYGYTF. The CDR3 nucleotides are TGTGCCAGCAGTGAAGCGGCGGGGTATGGCTACACCTTC.